This T cell receptor (beta chain) is from a study of T-cell reconstitution after alpha-beta-depleted transplantation in children. TCRbeta library preparation incorporated unique molecular identifiers. MiXCR, applied by TCRdb to the PCR reads, yields one record per CDR3 protein. The table shows under 35,000 distinct CDR3 sequences, with 5.5% to 7.5% occurring only once. CDR3 length equals 15 residues. The V gene lost 0 bases and the J gene lost 7 bases, with 16 bases spanning the gap. Germline loops: CDR1 MGHDK, CDR2 SYGVNS. This clonotype was seen repeatedly, ten times or more. The receptor was isolated from a male patient under 18 who had a stem cell transplant for acute myeloid leukemia, so the T cells may come from the graft donor. The chain couples TRBV25-1 to TRBJ2-7; D uncertain. The material sequenced was PBMCs, mostly from graft donor cells, taken 180 days after TCRalphabeta/CD19-depleted stem cell transplant. The CDR3 here is CASSEYRATSGEQYF. The CDR3 region has the DNA TGTGCCAGCAGTGAATATAGGGCCACCTCTGGGGAGCAGTACTTC.